These T cell receptor beta chains were read from a single sample in a study of beta chain features in type 1 diabetes. Sequencing was performed with immunoSEQ multiplex PCR; in TCRdb, only in-frame clones are kept and a portion is missing. This table holds tens of thousands of clones, under 35% found once. Sequencing was done on a sample of stem cell memory CD4+ T cells from blood. Receptors were obtained from a woman under 30 in good health. The CDR3 runs from the conserved cysteine through the conserved F or W. Each record gives: clone size, V gene, D gene, J gene, CDR3 protein, CDR3 DNA. A D gene is named only where the DNA matches it firmly. Rows may omit the clone size; those that give it use once, few, many or a size class.

>few|TRBV5-6|TRBD1|TRBJ2-2
CASSPRGRGRTGELFF
TGTGCCAGCAGCCCCAGGGGCAGGGGGCGAACCGGGGAGCTGTTTTTT
>.|TRBV4-1|TRBD1|TRBJ2-3
CASSARGSGTGSTDTQYF
TGCGCCAGCAGCGCCCGAGGGTCCGGGACAGGGTCCACAGATACGCAGTATTTT
>few|TRBV5-1|.|TRBJ1-4
CASSFTGSPDEKLFF
TGCGCCAGCAGCTTTACAGGGAGTCCGGATGAAAAACTGTTTTTT
>few|TRBV25-1|TRBD2|TRBJ2-1
CASRTSSGSYNEQFF
TGTGCCAGCAGAACATCTAGCGGCTCCTACAATGAGCAGTTCTTC
>.|TRBV5-1|TRBD1|TRBJ2-1
CASSFSGTGGNEQFF
TGCGCCAGCAGCTTCTCCGGGACAGGGGGGAATGAGCAGTTCTTC
>few|TRBV5-1|TRBD1|TRBJ1-5
CASRDSLNQPQHF
TGCGCCAGCCGGGACAGCCTCAATCAGCCCCAGCATTTT
>.|TRBV7-2|.|TRBJ2-5
CASSLAEVPPTSGVETQYF
TGTGCCAGCAGCTTAGCTGAGGTCCCCCCCACAAGCGGAGTGGAGACCCAGTACTTC
>few|TRBV20-1|.|TRBJ1-1
CSANEDTEAFF
TGCAGTGCTAATGAGGACACTGAAGCTTTCTTT
>few|TRBV18|.|TRBJ2-3
CASSTRGQGRTDTQYF
TGTGCCAGCTCAACCCGCGGGCAGGGGAGAACAGATACGCAGTATTTT
>.|TRBV9|TRBD1|TRBJ2-3
CASSSWTGPSTDTQYF
TGTGCCAGCAGCTCATGGACAGGGCCTAGCACAGATACGCAGTATTTT
>.|TRBV5-4|.|TRBJ1-4
CASSLATDGEKLFF
TGTGCCAGCAGCTTGGCGACAGACGGGGAAAAACTGTTTTTT
>.|TRBV18|.|TRBJ2-3
CASSPLREDTQYF
TGTGCCAGCTCACCGCTAAGAGAAGATACGCAGTATTTT
>.|TRBV29-1|TRBD1|TRBJ2-7
CSVWTGGNYEQYF
TGCAGCGTTTGGACAGGGGGTAACTACGAGCAGTACTTC
>.|TRBV6-1|.|TRBJ2-1
CASSEAVAAHSYNEQFF
TGTGCCAGCAGTGAAGCTGTGGCGGCACACTCCTACAATGAGCAGTTCTTC
>few|TRBV7-3|TRBD2|TRBJ2-1
CASSLRAGGYNEQFF
TGTGCCAGCAGCTTAAGAGCGGGGGGATACAATGAGCAGTTCTTC
>.|TRBV18|TRBD1|TRBJ2-3
CASSPEGTGQADTQYF
TGTGCCAGCTCACCAGAGGGGACAGGGCAGGCAGATACGCAGTATTTT
>.|TRBV25-1|TRBD2|TRBJ2-7
CASSESPLGREQYF
TGTGCCAGCAGTGAATCCCCTCTCGGGAGGGAGCAGTACTTC
>.|TRBV10-3|.|TRBJ2-3
CAISESRSDTQYF
TGTGCCATCAGTGAGTCGAGGTCGGATACGCAGTATTTT
>few|TRBV10-3|.|TRBJ2-5
CAITGVEGETQYF
TGTGCCATCACTGGGGTAGAGGGAGAGACCCAGTACTTC
>few|TRBV18|.|TRBJ2-2
CASSPRGAGELFF
TGTGCCAGCTCACCTCGCGGGGCCGGGGAGCTGTTTTTT
>.|TRBV4-2|.|TRBJ1-2
CASSHPNLDTNYGYTF
TGTGCCAGCAGCCACCCTAACCTCGATACTAACTATGGCTACACCTTC
>.|TRBV6-1|.|TRBJ1-1
CASSRSTLNTEAFF
TGTGCCAGCAGTCGATCCACACTAAACACTGAAGCTTTCTTT
>few|TRBV23-1|.|TRBJ2-3
CASSLPGGMADTQYF
TGCGCCAGCAGTCTCCCGGGCGGGATGGCAGATACGCAGTATTTT
>.|TRBV4-1|TRBD1|TRBJ2-5
CASSQERGRGLQKTQYF
TGCGCCAGCAGCCAAGAAAGGGGCAGGGGGTTGCAAAAGACCCAGTACTTC
>.|TRBV18|.|TRBJ1-4
CASFQAGGTNEKLFF
TGTGCCAGCTTCCAAGCCGGGGGGACTAATGAAAAACTGTTTTTT
>.|TRBV2|.|TRBJ2-1
CASGDSYIPEQFF
TGTGCCAGCGGGGACTCCTATATACCGGAGCAGTTCTTC
>.|TRBV4-1|.|TRBJ1-1
CASSQRPGTSVTEAFF
TGCGCCAGCAGCCAACGTCCCGGGACATCGGTCACTGAAGCTTTCTTT
>.|TRBV7-2|TRBD2|TRBJ2-2
CASSSSGGLAGGTGELFF
TGTGCCAGCAGCTCCTCCGGGGGACTAGCGGGAGGAACCGGGGAGCTGTTTTTT
>few|TRBV6-5|.|TRBJ1-2
CASSYSTGFGYGYTF
TGTGCCAGCAGTTACTCGACGGGGTTCGGCTATGGCTACACCTTC
>.|TRBV4-1|TRBD2|TRBJ2-7
CASSQDRGAAGGYEQYF
TGCGCCAGCAGCCAAGATCGGGGGGCAGCGGGAGGCTACGAGCAGTACTTC
>few|TRBV29-1|.|TRBJ1-2
CSVGGGYGYTF
TGCAGCGTTGGAGGTGGATATGGCTACACCTTC
>.|TRBV11-2|.|TRBJ2-1
CASSPRQSSYNEQFF
TGTGCCAGCAGCCCCAGGCAAAGCTCCTACAATGAGCAGTTCTTC
>few|TRBV7-9|.|TRBJ1-5
CASSPGGERNQPQHF
TGTGCCAGCAGCCCGGGGGGGGAGCGGAATCAGCCCCAGCATTTT